Sequencing of this T cell receptor beta chain was carried out in a study of blood T cell repertoires in COVID-19. Turning to the study itself: Donors in the United States, Italy and Spain gave samples during acute or convalescent COVID-19. Sample material is recorded as cDNA or gDNA derived from T cells, B-cell-depleted T cells, or PBMCs.

This clone was found a few times. In the source study's methods: Estimates of nucleated cell counts were drawn from the amplification of reference gene primers. Sequencing was performed with immunoSEQ multiplex PCR; in TCRdb, only in-frame clones are kept and a portion is missing. D and trimming come from the DNA, and the V and J calls and clone size come from that table. Among some 170,000 clones listed, 80% to 85% were seen once. Germline CDR1 is MNHEY and CDR2 is SVGAGI. CDR3 length: 13 residues. The junction had 4 bases not matched to a gene; V was cut back by 5 bases and J by 4 bases. The J gene is TRBJ1-1, the V gene TRBV6-5; TRBD1 agrees at 7 bases. The TCR originated in a woman of 80 years or more with active or convalescent COVID-19. The specimen sequenced was peripheral blood. The CDR3 spells CASSPRQGTEAFF. The CDR3 DNA reads as TGTGCCAGCAGTCCCCGACAGGGCACTGAAGCTTTCTTT.